The rows below give T cell receptor beta chains drawn from one sample of a study of CD4 T cell repertoires in COVID-19. The protocol was immunoSEQ multiplex PCR, while the TCRdb copy is restricted to in-frame clones and leaves out a portion. The sample has 8,400 or so clones; 84% are singletons. The sample in question was effector memory CD4+ T cells from blood, obtained before the COVID-19 pandemic. The receptors here all came from a human donor who had COVID-19. The CDR3 runs from the conserved cysteine through the conserved F or W. Each record gives: J gene, V gene, D gene, clone size, CDR3 DNA, CDR3 protein. A D gene is named only where the DNA matches it firmly. Clone size appears in some rows only: once, few, many, or a class for an expanded clone.

TRBJ2-2 | TRBV7-8 | TRBD2 | - | TGTGCCAGCAGCGAAGCGGGGGAGTACACCGGGGAGCTGTTTTTT | CASSEAGEYTGELFF
TRBJ2-5 | TRBV15 | - | - | TGTGCCACCAGCAGACCCCCAGGGCTAGAGACCCAGTACTTC | CATSRPPGLETQYF
TRBJ2-3 | TRBV27 | TRBD1 | - | TGTGCCAGCAGGGGACAGCACACAGATACGCAGTATTTT | CASRGQHTDTQYF
TRBJ1-6 | TRBV5-1 | TRBD1 | - | TGCGCCAGCAGTTGGGGGGACAGGTCATCACCCCTCCACTTT | CASSWGDRSSPLHF
TRBJ1-1 | TRBV30 | TRBD1 | once | TGTGCCTGGTCCTCGGACAGGGTTGCTTTCTTT | CAWSSDRVAFF
TRBJ1-2 | TRBV28 | - | - | TGTGCCAGCAGTCTCTCCGGGACAACCCGCTATGGCTACACCTTC | CASSLSGTTRYGYTF
TRBJ2-5 | TRBV27 | - | - | TGTGCCAGCAGTTTAATGGGCTTCCAAGAGACCCAGTACTTC | CASSLMGFQETQYF
TRBJ1-2 | TRBV2 | TRBD1 | few | TGTGCCAGCGCCGGACAGGTGGTCTATGGCTACACCTTC | CASAGQVVYGYTF
TRBJ2-3 | TRBV10-3 | - | few | TGTGCCATCAGTGAACGCGGGACAGAGACAGATACGCAGTATTTT | CAISERGTETDTQYF
TRBJ1-2 | TRBV28 | TRBD1 | - | TGTGCCAGCAGATCCCGGGGACAGACCTATGGCTACACCTTC | CASRSRGQTYGYTF
TRBJ2-3 | TRBV6-1 | TRBD2 | - | TGTGCCAGCAGTGAGGACCGCGGGGGAACAGATACGCAGTATTTT | CASSEDRGGTDTQYF
TRBJ2-3 | TRBV6-1 | - | - | TGTGCCAGCAGATACACAGATACGCAGTATTTT | CASRYTDTQYF
TRBJ1-2 | TRBV5-6 | - | once | TGTGCCAGCAGCTTGGGATCCGGGGAGTTCAGCTATGGCTACACCTTC | CASSLGSGEFSYGYTF
TRBJ1-3 | TRBV6-1 | - | - | TGTGCCAGCAGTGGCCTCCCAGGGGACAACTCTGGAAACACCATATATTTT | CASSGLPGDNSGNTIYF
TRBJ1-1 | TRBV30 | - | - | TGTGCGTATGAGAGGAACACTGAAGCTTTCTTT | CAYERNTEAFF
TRBJ2-7 | TRBV19 | TRBD2 | - | TGTGCCAGTAGTACCGCCGGGACTAGCGGGGGCTGGGACGAGCAGTACTTC | CASSTAGTSGGWDEQYF
TRBJ2-4 | TRBV5-4 | TRBD2 | - | TGTGCCAGCAGCTCTGGAATAGCGGGAGCTGTCGAAAACATTCAGTACTTC | CASSSGIAGAVENIQYF
TRBJ2-7 | TRBV6-4 | TRBD1 | - | TGTGCCAGCAGTCCGGACAGGGACTCCTCGGAGCAGTACTTC | CASSPDRDSSEQYF
TRBJ2-1 | TRBV5-1 | TRBD2 | - | TGCGCCAGCAGCTGGACTAGCGGGGGGGCCTACAATGAGCAGTTCTTC | CASSWTSGGAYNEQFF
TRBJ2-5 | TRBV9 | TRBD1 | - | TGTGCCAGCAGCCAGGGGGCCGAAGGGGAGACCCAGTACTTC | CASSQGAEGETQYF
TRBJ1-1 | TRBV5-1 | TRBD1 | - | TGCGCCAGCAGCCCAACTGGGGGACAGACAATGAACACTGAAGCTTTCTTT | CASSPTGGQTMNTEAFF
TRBJ2-3 | TRBV30 | - | - | TGTGCCTGGAGTGTACTCCCCCCGAGGGATACGCAGTATTTT | CAWSVLPPRDTQYF
TRBJ2-5 | TRBV7-2 | TRBD2 | - | TGTGCCAGCAGCCTAGCGGGGCTAGCGGAAGAGACCCAGTACTTC | CASSLAGLAEETQYF
TRBJ2-7 | TRBV5-5 | TRBD2 | - | TGTGCCAGCAGTCTAGCGGGAGGGCGTAACGAGCAGTACTTC | CASSLAGGRNEQYF
TRBJ2-1 | TRBV10-3 | - | - | TGTGCCATCAGTAAAGTACAGGGAGTGAGCAACAATGAGCAGTTCTTC | CAISKVQGVSNNEQFF
TRBJ2-3 | TRBV7-9 | - | - | TGTGCCAGCAGCTTAGGGGGAGTCACAGATACGCAGTATTTT | CASSLGGVTDTQYF
TRBJ1-3 | TRBV5-6 | - | - | TGTGCCAGCAGCGGATGGGGCAGCCTCTCTGGAAACACCATATATTTT | CASSGWGSLSGNTIYF
TRBJ2-7 | TRBV5-1 | - | - | TGCGCCAGCAGCTTGCGAGGCTCCTACGAGCAGTACTTC | CASSLRGSYEQYF
TRBJ2-3 | TRBV2 | - | - | TGTGCCAGCACGGCCCAAAGGGGCTGGACGGATACGCAGTATTTT | CASTAQRGWTDTQYF
TRBJ2-2 | TRBV15 | TRBD2 | - | TGTGCCACCAGCAGTGTGCCTAGCGGGAGCGTCAGCGGGGAGCTGTTTTTT | CATSSVPSGSVSGELFF
TRBJ1-2 | TRBV2 | - | - | TGTGCCAGCAGTGAAGCGACAGGTACGAACTATGGCTACACCTTC | CASSEATGTNYGYTF
TRBJ1-3 | TRBV25-1 | - | - | TGTGCCAGCAGTCCGGGAACAGGGACCATATATTTT | CASSPGTGTIYF
TRBJ1-2 | TRBV28 | TRBD1 | - | TGTGCCACCGGGACAGGGACCTATGGCTACACCTTC | CATGTGTYGYTF
TRBJ2-3 | TRBV6-5 | TRBD2 | - | TGTGCCAGCAGTTATACAACTAGCGGTAAAACAGATACGCAGTATTTT | CASSYTTSGKTDTQYF
TRBJ2-7 | TRBV19 | TRBD1 | - | TGTGCCAGTAGTATAGGCCCCTCCGGGACAGGCCTCTACGAGCAGTACTTC | CASSIGPSGTGLYEQYF
TRBJ1-2 | TRBV19 | - | few | TGTGCCAGTAGTATAGCTCCCTATGGCTACACCTTC | CASSIAPYGYTF
TRBJ2-2 | TRBV19 | TRBD1 | - | TGTGCCAGTAGACGCGGATGGGGACAGGGGGATTCGGTGGAGCTGTTTTTT | CASRRGWGQGDSVELFF
TRBJ2-7 | TRBV19 | - | - | TGTGCCAGTAGTACCGCGACAGGTTCCTACGAGCAGTACTTC | CASSTATGSYEQYF
TRBJ2-5 | TRBV6-1 | - | - | TGTGCCAGCAGTGTATGGCGGCAGACCCAGTACTTC | CASSVWRQTQYF
TRBJ2-7 | TRBV2 | - | few | TGTGCCAGCAGTGTGGCTACCGGACTGGGATGCGACTTC | CASSVATGLGCDF
TRBJ2-1 | TRBV5-4 | TRBD2 | - | TGTGCCAGCAGCTCCCCACGGCTAGCGGGAGGAAATGAGCAGTTCTTC | CASSSPRLAGGNEQFF
TRBJ2-7 | TRBV19 | - | once | TGTGCCAGTAGTATCTCCGTTGCCTACGAGCAGTACTTC | CASSISVAYEQYF
TRBJ2-4 | TRBV2 | - | - | TGTGCCAGCGGCGAGGAAGCCAAAAACATTCAGTACTTC | CASGEEAKNIQYF
TRBJ2-7 | TRBV6-1 | TRBD1 | once | TGTGCCAGCACCGAGACAGGGGCCGGGGACGAGCAGTACTTC | CASTETGAGDEQYF
TRBJ1-3 | TRBV2 | - | - | TGTGCCAGCATCGTAGGCAGGGGCTCTGGAAACACCATATATTTT | CASIVGRGSGNTIYF
TRBJ1-2 | TRBV11-2 | TRBD1 | - | TGTGCCAGCAGTCCGGGACAGGGCACCCGCTGGTATGGCTACACCTTC | CASSPGQGTRWYGYTF
TRBJ2-1 | TRBV6-5 | TRBD2 | once | TGTGCCAGCAAGGATAGCGGGCCGGGCGAGCAGTTCTTC | CASKDSGPGEQFF
TRBJ2-1 | TRBV10-1 | - | few | TGCGCCAAGGGACACCAGCAGTTCTTC | CAKGHQQFF
TRBJ1-6 | TRBV6-1 | - | - | TGTGCCAGCAGGGCAGCGACTAATTCCCCCCTCCACTTT | CASRAATNSPLHF
TRBJ2-3 | TRBV28 | - | - | TGTGCCAGCAGTTTTATATCGGCGACAGGCCAGGAAGATACGCAGTATTTT | CASSFISATGQEDTQYF
TRBJ2-2 | TRBV5-4 | TRBD2 | - | TGTGCCAGCAGCCGGCGGGGGTTTAAGGGCACCGGGGAGCTGTTTTTT | CASSRRGFKGTGELFF
TRBJ2-7 | TRBV19 | - | - | TGTGCCAGTAGTATATCAGTTAACAACGAGCAGTACTTC | CASSISVNNEQYF
TRBJ2-5 | TRBV25-1 | - | - | TGTGCCAGCAGTGGCCCGACGAGACGGGACCAAGAGACCCAGTACTTC | CASSGPTRRDQETQYF
TRBJ2-7 | TRBV5-1 | - | - | TGCGCCAGCAGCTTGGCCGAGGGTGAGCAGCACCCACGGGACTACGAGCAGTACTTC | CASSLAEGEQHPRDYEQYF
TRBJ2-5 | TRBV18 | TRBD1 | - | TGTGCCAGCTCACGCTGGACAGGACAAGAGACCCAGTACTTC | CASSRWTGQETQYF